This TCR beta chain is from a study of T cells in Graves' hyperthyroidism and ophthalmopathy. The TCR beta CDR3 regions underwent amplification using RNA transcripts as the source. During a first-round RT-PCR of the TCR CDR3, the HTBI primer set was used. MiXCR, run by TCRdb on the multiplex PCR reads, gives a single entry per CDR3 protein. This repertoire shows over 450,000 distinct CDR3 sequences, over 13% found once; its top ten account for about a sixth. This clonotype was counted many times. Stable hyperthyroidism: no ophthalmopathy progression over 18 months of follow-up. This CDR3 comprises 18 residues. The V gene's germline CDR1 is SEHNR and CDR2 FQNEAQ (reference sequence). The V end lost 0 bases, the J end lost 6 bases, and 21 bases lay between the germline ends.

The material sequenced was blood. This TCR was sampled from a woman aged 18-29 years with Graves' hyperthyroidism. This chain uses TRBV7-9 with TRBJ2-1; no definite D call. Written as DNA, the CDR3 is TGTGCCAGCAGCTTAGCGCCATCGCAAGCTTCCGTGAGCAATGAGCAGTTCTTC. Translating gives CASSLAPSQASVSNEQFF.